Listed below are T cell receptor beta chains from one sample, sequenced in a study of T cell responses to AZD1222 COVID-19 vaccine. The protocol was immunoSEQ multiplex PCR, while the TCRdb copy is restricted to in-frame clones and leaves out a portion. The sample lists roughly 140,000 clones, roughly 90% seen once, with 1.7% in the top ten. Sequenced here: peripheral blood, sampled on day 0 of AZD1222 vaccination. Every receptor here comes from an adult in good health. Each CDR3 is given with its conserved first and last residue. The order of the fields is V gene, D gene, clone size, J gene, CDR3 protein, CDR3 DNA. The D gene is left open where the match is weak. Clone size is not always given. Where it is, it says once, few, many or a class for expanded clones.

>TRBV5-4|TRBD1|.|TRBJ1-5
CASSVDRAQPQHF
TGTGCCAGCAGCGTGGACAGGGCCCAGCCCCAGCATTTT
>TRBV27|.|.|TRBJ2-2
CASTPRTGELFF
TGTGCCAGCACCCCGAGGACCGGGGAGCTGTTTTTT
>TRBV7-9|TRBD1|.|TRBJ1-2
CASSLTGARHYGYTF
TGTGCCAGCAGCTTAACAGGGGCCAGGCACTATGGCTACACCTTC
>TRBV10-2|.|.|TRBJ2-7
CASSGAGRSYEQYF
TGCGCCAGCAGTGGGGCAGGGCGGTCCTACGAGCAGTACTTC
>TRBV20-1|.|.|TRBJ2-5
CSASWAGVFIETQYF
TGCAGTGCTAGTTGGGCAGGGGTGTTTATAGAGACCCAGTACTTC
>TRBV2|TRBD1|once|TRBJ1-5
CASTYRGDDQPQHF
TGTGCCAGCACCTACAGGGGCGATGATCAGCCCCAGCATTTT
>TRBV4-2|.|.|TRBJ2-7
CASSQGVQEDAYEQYF
TGTGCCAGCAGCCAAGGAGTGCAGGAAGATGCCTACGAGCAGTACTTC
>TRBV2|.|.|TRBJ2-2
CASMDSSNTGELFF
TGTGCCAGCATGGACTCCTCGAACACCGGGGAGCTGTTTTTT
>TRBV7-3|TRBD2|.|TRBJ2-7
CASSPSGSYEQYF
TGTGCCAGCAGCCCTAGCGGCTCCTACGAGCAGTACTTC
>TRBV20-1|TRBD1|.|TRBJ1-1
CSASSPDRGGTEAFF
TGCAGTGCTAGTTCCCCCGACAGGGGAGGTACTGAAGCTTTCTTT
>TRBV5-1|.|.|TRBJ1-2
CASSPGPFLGGSGYTF
TGCGCCAGCAGCCCGGGACCGTTCTTAGGTGGAAGTGGCTACACCTTC
>TRBV7-3|.|.|TRBJ1-1
CASSLRGGAGTEAFF
TGTGCCAGCAGCTTAAGAGGAGGGGCGGGCACTGAAGCTTTCTTT
>TRBV13|.|.|TRBJ1-1
CASSLGAWGTEAFF
TGTGCCAGCAGCTTAGGGGCCTGGGGAACTGAAGCTTTCTTT
>TRBV18|TRBD1|.|TRBJ2-1
CASSPTGYNEQFF
TGTGCCAGCTCACCGACAGGGTACAATGAGCAGTTCTTC
>TRBV19|.|.|TRBJ2-5
CASSIGQYETQYF
TGTGCCAGTAGTATCGGGCAATACGAGACCCAGTACTTC
>TRBV5-4|.|.|TRBJ2-2
CASSLAQTGELFF
TGTGCCAGCAGCTTGGCCCAGACCGGGGAGCTGTTTTTT
>TRBV4-1|.|.|TRBJ1-1
CASSQDTRGDRAEAFF
TGCGCCAGCAGCCAAGACACCCGGGGAGATCGCGCTGAAGCTTTCTTT
>TRBV29-1|.|.|TRBJ1-1
CSVEWAPRAAFF
TGCAGCGTTGAGTGGGCGCCGCGGGCGGCTTTCTTT
>TRBV19|.|.|TRBJ2-2
CASTTVGGNTGELFF
TGTGCCAGTACCACCGTGGGGGGGAACACCGGGGAGCTGTTTTTT
>TRBV15|.|.|TRBJ1-5
CATSRDIQPQHF
TGTGCCACCAGCAGAGATATTCAGCCCCAGCATTTT
>TRBV30|.|.|TRBJ1-6
CAWSEQGQGPLHF
TGTGCCTGGAGTGAGCAGGGGCAAGGACCCCTCCACTTT
>TRBV29-1|.|once|TRBJ2-1
CSVEPRRRHHNEQFF
TGCAGCGTTGAACCTAGACGTCGACACCACAATGAGCAGTTCTTC
>TRBV5-1|TRBD1|.|TRBJ1-1
CASSLLVGGTANTEAFF
TGCGCCAGCAGCTTGTTGGTTGGGGGGACAGCGAACACTGAAGCTTTCTTT
>TRBV3-1/TRBV3-2|.|once|TRBJ2-7
CASSQVTQGGDKQYF
TGTGCCAGCAGCCAAGTGACCCAAGGAGGGGATAAGCAGTACTTC
>TRBV5-4|TRBD1|few|TRBJ1-1
CASSLGGTGGGMTEAFF
TGTGCCAGCAGCTTGGGGGGGACAGGGGGCGGTATGACTGAAGCTTTCTTT
>TRBV5-4|.|.|TRBJ2-2
CASSSTYANTGELFF
TGTGCCAGCAGTTCTACCTACGCGAACACCGGGGAGCTGTTTTTT
>TRBV27|.|once|TRBJ1-5
CASSSLNQPQHF
TGTGCCAGCAGTTCGCTAAATCAGCCCCAGCATTTT
>TRBV5-1|.|.|TRBJ2-7
CASSLRSRGTGLISYEQYF
TGCGCCAGCAGCTTGCGGTCCCGAGGTACAGGATTAATCTCCTACGAGCAGTACTTC